A single sample is the source of the 6 T cell receptor beta chains below, sequenced in a study of blood T cell repertoires in COVID-19 (dated by TCRdb to about 2020). Receptors were amplified or captured by the immunoSEQ multiplex PCR assay. TCRdb holds this immuneACCESS table with in-frame rearrangements only. Some clones are missing; in checked studies, unresolved V genes explain under half, and the rest has no known cause. Counted in this sample were about 26,000 clones; around 90% of them appeared once. The top ten constitute approximately 11% of the sample. Specimen: peripheral blood. Source of these receptors: a man aged 65 to 85 with acute or convalescent COVID-19.

Concerning this clone itself: The germline gene is not matched at one end of the junction; a read error may be the cause. The gene calls are TRBV28 and TRBJ2-7, with TRBD1 matching 9 bases. CDR3 length equals 14 residues. Germline CDR1 reads MDHEN; CDR2 reads SYDVKM. DNA of the CDR3: TGTGCCAGCAGTTTAACAGGGGGCTCCCACGAGCAGTACTTC. This translates into CASSLTGGSHEQYF.

Here the CDR3 reads CASSQGLVGETQYF. In DNA, the CDR3 is TGCGCCAGCAGCCAAGGACTAGTTGGGGAGACCCAGTACTTC. This sequence joins TRBV4-3 and TRBJ2-5, with D possibly being TRBD2 (6 bases). The ends were cut back, 1 base at V and 5 bases at J, with 11 bases in the middle. This CDR3 has 14 amino acids. Germline assignment: CDR1 LGHNA and CDR2 YSLEER.

This chain joins TRBV24-1 and TRBJ1-1, with TRBD1 matching 12 bases. There are 18 residues in the CDR3. V dropped 2 bases and J dropped 4; count of bases not matched to a gene: 10. Germline lookup yields CDR1 KGHDR and CDR2 SFDVKD. The CDR3 nucleotides are TGTGCCACCAGTGATTGGTTCGTGGGGACAGGGGGCTTCACTGAAGCTTTCTTT. Amino acids: CATSDWFVGTGGFTEAFF.

The chain joins TRBV2 to TRBJ2-5; D is perhaps TRBD2 (6 bases). CDR1 and CDR2 (germline): SNHLY, FYNNEI. Trimming removed 0 bases from V and 4 bases from J, with 9 bases in between. This CDR3 has 14 amino acids. CDR3 sequence: CASSEARRGETQYF. CDR3 bases: TGTGCCAGCAGTGAAGCGCGGAGGGGAGAGACCCAGTACTTC.

The J gene is TRBJ2-2, the V gene TRBV4-3; D not resolved. Germline V lookup: CDR1 LGHNA, CDR2 YSLEER. V lost 0 bases and J 1 base, leaving 15 bases between the germline ends. The CDR3 is made up of 18 amino acids. CDR3: CASSQEAQATLNTGELFF. In nucleotides, the CDR3 is TGCGCCAGCAGCCAAGAGGCGCAGGCAACGCTGAACACCGGGGAGCTGTTTTTT.

V gene TRBV6-6 combines with J gene TRBJ2-7; TRBD2 matches at 7 bases. The germline V gene has CDR1 MNHNY and CDR2 SVGAGI (reference sequence). The CDR3 has 15 amino acids. V gave up 6 bases and J gave up 5 bases; unmatched junction bases: 13. As DNA, the CDR3 is TGTGCCAGCAGCCTCCGGGCGGGAGAGTTGGACGAGCAGTACTTC. Translated, it gives CASSLRAGELDEQYF.